These T cell receptor beta chains were read from a single sample in a study of blood T cell repertoires in COVID-19. Repertoires were generated with immunoSEQ multiplex PCR, while TCRdb's copy carries only in-frame clones and drops some. This table has under 300,000 clones, approximately 84% appearing once. Sequenced sample: peripheral blood. Every receptor here comes from a human donor with COVID-19, enrolled during active disease. The donor label of this sample is uncertain. The CDR3 runs from the conserved cysteine through the conserved F or W. A D gene is named only where the DNA matches it firmly. The listing skips clone size in some rows; elsewhere it reads once, few, many or a size class.

TGTGCCAGCAGACCCGGGACTAGCGGGGCCCGGGTAGACGAGACCCAGTACTTC	CASRPGTSGARVDETQYF	NA	TRBD2	TRBJ2-5	TRBV7-8
TGTGCCAGCAGCTTAACGAGTAGCTCTGGGGCCAACGTCCTGACTTTC	CASSLTSSSGANVLTF	NA	NA	TRBJ2-6	TRBV7-3
TGTGCCAGCTTCGGGACAAAAGGGTTAGCAAATGAAAAACTGTTTTTT	CASFGTKGLANEKLFF	NA	NA	TRBJ1-4	TRBV28
TGTGCCAGCAGCTCCAACATGGGAGGGGCTGGAAACACCATATATTTT	CASSSNMGGAGNTIYF	NA	NA	TRBJ1-3	TRBV7-2
TGTGCCAGCATAAACACAGGGGGAACTAATGAAAAACTGTTTTTT	CASINTGGTNEKLFF	NA	TRBD1	TRBJ1-4	TRBV6-6
TGTGCCAGTAGTGATTACAGGCTGGGGAATGGCTACACCTTC	CASSDYRLGNGYTF	NA	NA	TRBJ1-2	TRBV19
TGTGCCTGGTGGAACCAGCGGGAGGGACCCTACGAGCAGTACTTC	CAWWNQREGPYEQYF	NA	TRBD2	TRBJ2-7	TRBV30
TGCGCCAGCAGCTTGGCCATCACAGATACGCAGTATTTT	CASSLAITDTQYF	few	NA	TRBJ2-3	TRBV5-1
TGTGCCAGCAGCACCTCACAGAGCTCCTACAATGAGCAGTTCTTC	CASSTSQSSYNEQFF	NA	NA	TRBJ2-1	TRBV5-4
TGTGCCAGCAGTCTTATTAGCGGGAGGGCTTACACCGGGGAGCTGTTTTTT	CASSLISGRAYTGELFF	NA	TRBD2	TRBJ2-2	TRBV28